A selection of T cell receptor beta chains follows, all from one sample in a study of OX40 agonist ivuxolimab in advanced cancers. Measured with immunoSEQ multiplex PCR; TCRdb has only the in-frame clones, and not every one. The table has approximately 80,000 clones, about 95% seen once. This material consisted of CD4+ or CD8+ T cells sorted from blood, taken in a trial of the OX40 agonist ivuxolimab. All receptors come from an adult with an advanced solid tumor such as melanoma, head and neck, liver or kidney cancer. Both conserved end residues are part of each CDR3. D genes are given only for firm matches. The size entry is marked missing in some rows and otherwise reads once, few, many or a size class.

>TRBV15|-|TRBJ2-2|-
CATSRDGNLPNTGELFF
TGTGCCACCAGCAGAGATGGCAACTTACCGAACACCGGGGAGCTGTTTTTT
>TRBV4-3|once|TRBJ2-1|TRBD2
CASSQDGTSKFNEQFF
TGCGCCAGCAGCCAAGATGGGACTAGCAAGTTCAATGAGCAGTTCTTC
>TRBV27|once|TRBJ2-7|-
CASSLGGGYEQYF
TGTGCCAGCAGTCTCGGTGGGGGTTACGAGCAGTACTTC
>TRBV7-9|-|TRBJ2-3|-
CASSLVGGAPTDTQYF
TGTGCCAGCAGCTTAGTTGGGGGCGCCCCCACAGATACGCAGTATTTT
>TRBV14|-|TRBJ2-7|-
CASSLGALFRF
TGTGCCAGCAGCCTGGGGGCACTATTCCGCTTC
>TRBV28|-|TRBJ2-3|-
CASRPRSSELPDTQYF
TGTGCCAGCAGACCCCGGTCTAGCGAGCTCCCAGATACGCAGTATTTT
>TRBV14|-|TRBJ2-7|TRBD2
CASSQEAPNRAGGQWCEQYF
TGTGCCAGCAGCCAAGAGGCCCCCAATAGAGCGGGGGGGCAATGGTGCGAGCAGTACTTC
>TRBV19|-|TRBJ2-1|TRBD2
CASSIDPGGPYNEQFF
TGTGCCAGTAGTATAGATCCGGGAGGGCCCTACAATGAGCAGTTCTTC
>TRBV12-5|-|TRBJ1-3|-
CASQGPGNTIYF
TGTGCTAGTCAGGGGCCTGGAAACACCATATATTTT
>TRBV2|-|TRBJ2-1|-
CASSALINTYNEQFF
TGTGCCAGCAGTGCTCTAATTAACACCTACAATGAGCAGTTCTTC
>TRBV28|-|TRBJ1-2|TRBD1
CASSFYDRDYGYTF
TGTGCCAGCAGTTTCTATGACAGGGACTATGGCTACACCTTC
>TRBV23-1|-|TRBJ2-7|-
CASSQSRNEQYF
TGCGCCAGCAGTCAATCTCGCAACGAGCAGTACTTC
>TRBV4-1|-|TRBJ1-3|-
CASSQDQGTGNTIYF
TGCGCCAGCAGCCAAGATCAAGGAACTGGAAACACCATATATTTT
>TRBV11-2|-|TRBJ2-3|-
CASSLDTSRTQYF
TGTGCCAGCAGCTTAGATACTAGCCGTACGCAGTATTTT
>TRBV18|-|TRBJ1-6|-
CASSPLRSDTGDSPLHF
TGTGCCAGCTCACCACTACGGAGTGACACGGGTGATTCACCCCTCCACTTT
>TRBV5-1|once|TRBJ2-3|TRBD2
CASSSTSGRGDTQYF
TGCGCCAGCAGCTCGACTAGCGGGAGGGGGGATACGCAGTATTTT
>TRBV7-6|-|TRBJ1-1|-
CASSSLPVGQGGPLNTEAFF
TGTGCCAGCAGCTCCCTGCCCGTGGGGCAGGGAGGTCCCTTGAACACTGAAGCTTTCTTT
>TRBV28|-|TRBJ1-6|-
CASSFVDSGANSPLHF
TGTGCCAGCAGTTTTGTGGACAGTGGGGCGAATTCACCCCTCCACTTT
>TRBV4-1|-|TRBJ2-3|-
CASSQSTLSDTQYF
TGCGCCAGCAGCCAAAGTACACTAAGCGATACGCAGTATTTT
>TRBV28|-|TRBJ2-7|-
CASSSGTEAYEQYF
TGTGCCAGCAGCAGCGGGACAGAAGCCTACGAGCAGTACTTC
>TRBV4-3|once|TRBJ2-1|-
CASSQDVTGTFDDEQFF
TGCGCCAGCAGCCAAGATGTTACGGGGACTTTCGACGATGAGCAGTTCTTC
>TRBV10-1|once|TRBJ2-3|-
CASRPADTDTQYF
TGCGCCAGCCGCCCGGCCGACACAGATACGCAGTATTTT
>TRBV4-1|-|TRBJ2-1|TRBD2
CASSQDGSGGAWEQFF
TGCGCCAGCAGCCAAGACGGTAGCGGGGGGGCGTGGGAGCAGTTCTTC
>TRBV27|-|TRBJ2-3|TRBD1
CASSHRTGSTDTQYF
TGTGCCAGCAGTCACCGGACAGGGAGCACAGATACGCAGTATTTT
>TRBV5-1|once|TRBJ1-1|TRBD1
CASSLRGTVTTEAFF
TGCGCCAGCTCCCTTAGAGGGACAGTGACCACTGAAGCTTTCTTT
>TRBV21-1|once|TRBJ1-2|-
CASSKEWTGDGYTF
TGTGCCAGCAGCAAAGAATGGACAGGGGATGGCTACACCTTC
>TRBV19|-|TRBJ2-1|TRBD1
CASGQTGASYEQFF
TGTGCCAGTGGACAGACAGGGGCCAGTTATGAGCAGTTCTTC
>TRBV5-6|-|TRBJ1-4|TRBD1
CASSLDSGRGLDEKLFF
TGTGCCAGCAGCTTGGACTCCGGTAGGGGGCTGGATGAAAAACTGTTTTTT
>TRBV4-1|-|TRBJ2-3|TRBD1
CASSQRQGADTQYF
TGCGCCAGCAGCCAAAGACAGGGCGCAGATACGCAGTATTTT
>TRBV28|-|TRBJ1-6|-
CASSLVGQSSPLHF
TGTGCCAGCAGTTTAGTAGGACAGAGTTCACCCCTCCACTTT
>TRBV7-2|-|TRBJ2-1|TRBD2
CASRPLAGDLNEQFF
TGTGCCAGCAGACCACTAGCGGGGGACCTCAATGAGCAGTTCTTC
>TRBV7-9|-|TRBJ2-7|-
CASSPRDTSYEQYF
TGTGCCAGCAGCCCCCGGGACACCTCCTACGAGCAGTACTTC
>TRBV7-9|-|TRBJ2-7|-
CASSLARRGSFYEQYF
TGTGCCAGCAGCTTAGCCCGACGGGGGAGTTTCTACGAGCAGTACTTC
>TRBV19|-|TRBJ1-2|TRBD1
CASSFVQGAAYGYTF
TGTGCCAGTAGTTTCGTACAGGGGGCGGCCTATGGCTACACCTTC
>TRBV11-2|-|TRBJ2-2|-
CATQGLAESKWELFF
TGTGCCACCCAAGGGCTAGCCGAATCTAAGTGGGAGCTGTTTTTT
>TRBV27|-|TRBJ2-1|TRBD1
CASSLSGQYYNEQFF
TGTGCCAGCAGTTTATCGGGACAGTATTACAATGAGCAGTTCTTC